This T cell receptor (beta chain) derives from a study of early T cells in non-severe SARS-CoV-2 infection. Study-level background: Bulk RNA from unsorted whole blood was sequenced; chains were unpaired. Notes on the study in general: There was a bias toward anti-spike CD8 responses in VDJdb matching, which missed private and CD4 specificities.

Individually, cDNA molecules had unique molecular identifiers attached to them. One entry per CDR3 protein, called by TCRdb with MiXCR from the 5' RACE reads. The table shows approximately 65,000 distinct CDR3 sequences, with 11% occurring only once. On this clonotype: Its antigen is currently unknown. At one end the junction does not follow the germline gene, possibly because of a read error.

Specimen: whole blood. This receptor was identified in an adult who was a healthcare worker with PCR-confirmed SARS-CoV-2 infection or an uninfected control (not recorded which).

Written as DNA, the CDR3 is TGTACCAGCAGCTTAAGCCGTGGCAGGAGCGGGAGCCACAATGAGCAGTTCTTC. Translation gives CTSSLSRGRSGSHNEQFF. This chain connects TRBV11-2 to TRBJ2-1, with TRBD2 identical over 8 bases. From germline, CDR1 is SGHAT and CDR2 FQNNGV. This CDR3 comprises 18 residues.